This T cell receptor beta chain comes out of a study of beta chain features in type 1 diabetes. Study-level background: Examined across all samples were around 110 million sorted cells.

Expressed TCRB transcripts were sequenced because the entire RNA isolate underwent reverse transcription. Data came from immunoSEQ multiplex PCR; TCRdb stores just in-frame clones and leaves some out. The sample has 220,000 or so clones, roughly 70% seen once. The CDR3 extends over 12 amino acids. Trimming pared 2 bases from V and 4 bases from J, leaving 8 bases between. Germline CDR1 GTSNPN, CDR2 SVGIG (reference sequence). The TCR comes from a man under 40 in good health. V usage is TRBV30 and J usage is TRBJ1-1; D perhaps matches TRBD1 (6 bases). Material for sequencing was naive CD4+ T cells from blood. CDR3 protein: CAWSPGATEAFF. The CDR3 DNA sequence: TGTGCCTGGAGTCCGGGGGCCACTGAAGCTTTCTTT.